This T cell receptor beta chain was sequenced in a study of T-cell memory formation after mild COVID-19. Study overall: Most TCR clusters belonged to a single donor. Study outcomes and limitations: Largely, contracting CD4+ clones fell within CM and EM, and contracting CD8+ clones within EMRA.

On this clonotype: Its antigen remains unidentified.

With constant-segment primers, 5'RACE yielded cDNA libraries of TCR alpha and TCR beta that carried sample barcodes and UMIs. TCRdb ran MiXCR on the 5' RACE reads and lists one entry per CDR3 protein. The data show some 40,000 distinct CDR3 sequences, about 6.1% seen once. Germline CDR1 reads MNHNY; CDR2 reads SVGAGI (reference sequence). Deletions cut 4 bases from V and 0 bases from J, with 19 bases between. The CDR3 is 18 residues long. The clonotype was recovered from an adult who had mild COVID-19 (a few samples of this study predate the infection). Cell type and time point are not known. J is TRBJ2-4 and V is TRBV6-6, with D perhaps matching TRBD1 or TRBD2 (7 bases each). Sequenced: PBMCs or a T cell subset sorted from them (not recorded which). This chain's CDR3 is CASSFNAGGLIAKNIQYF. The CDR3 nucleotides are TGTGCCAGCAGTTTCAACGCAGGGGGACTAATAGCCAAAAACATTCAGTACTTC.